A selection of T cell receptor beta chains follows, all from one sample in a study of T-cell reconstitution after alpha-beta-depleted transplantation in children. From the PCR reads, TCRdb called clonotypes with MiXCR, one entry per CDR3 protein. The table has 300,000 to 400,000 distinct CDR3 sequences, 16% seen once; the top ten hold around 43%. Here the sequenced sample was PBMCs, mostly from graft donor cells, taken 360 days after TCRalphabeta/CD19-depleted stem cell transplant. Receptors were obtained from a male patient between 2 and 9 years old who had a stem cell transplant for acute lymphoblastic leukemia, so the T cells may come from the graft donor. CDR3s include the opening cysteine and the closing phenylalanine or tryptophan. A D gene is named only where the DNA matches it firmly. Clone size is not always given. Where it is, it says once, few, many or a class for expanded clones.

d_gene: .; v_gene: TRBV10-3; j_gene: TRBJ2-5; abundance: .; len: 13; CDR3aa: CATSTGYQETQYF; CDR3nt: TGTGCCACCTCAACCGGGTACCAAGAGACCCAGTACTTC
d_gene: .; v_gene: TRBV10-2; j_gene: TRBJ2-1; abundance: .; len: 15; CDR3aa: CASNSQDQAYNDQFF; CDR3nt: TGCGCCAGCAACTCACAGGATCAGGCCTACAATGATCAGTTCTTC
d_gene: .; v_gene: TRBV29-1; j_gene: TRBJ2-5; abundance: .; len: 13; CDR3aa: CSVGASPGETQYF; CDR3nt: TGCAGCGTTGGAGCTAGCCCCGGGGAGACCCAGTACTTC
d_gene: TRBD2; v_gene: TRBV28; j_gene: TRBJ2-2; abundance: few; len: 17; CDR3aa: CASSLGLADFNTGELFF; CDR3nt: TGTGCCAGCAGCCTCGGACTAGCGGATTTTAACACCGGGGAGCTGTTTTTT
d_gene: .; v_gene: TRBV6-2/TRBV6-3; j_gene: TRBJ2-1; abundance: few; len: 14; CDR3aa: CASSWSSSYNEQFF; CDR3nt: TGTGCCAGCAGTTGGAGCAGCTCCTACAATGAGCAGTTCTTC
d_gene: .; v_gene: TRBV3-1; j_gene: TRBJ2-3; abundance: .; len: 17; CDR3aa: CASSQVYRVESTDTQYF; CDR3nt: TGTGCCAGCAGCCAAGTATACAGGGTGGAGAGCACAGATACGCAGTATTTT
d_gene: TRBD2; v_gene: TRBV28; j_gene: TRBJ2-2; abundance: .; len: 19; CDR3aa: CASSLTLGTSGTNTGELFF; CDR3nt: TGTGCCAGCAGTTTAACACTGGGGACTAGCGGAACCAACACCGGGGAGCTGTTTTTT
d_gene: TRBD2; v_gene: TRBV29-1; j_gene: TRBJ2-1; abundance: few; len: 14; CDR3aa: CSVGFRLAGNEQFF; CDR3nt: TGCAGCGTTGGCTTCAGACTAGCGGGTAATGAGCAGTTCTTC
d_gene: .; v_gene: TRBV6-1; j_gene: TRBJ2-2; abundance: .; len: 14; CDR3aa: CASSTVWGTGELFF; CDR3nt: TGTGCCAGCAGTACCGTTTGGGGGACCGGGGAGCTGTTTTTT
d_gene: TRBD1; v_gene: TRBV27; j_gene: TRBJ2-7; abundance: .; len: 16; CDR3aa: CASSPHRTGGSYEQYF; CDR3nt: TGTGCCAGCAGTCCCCATCGGACAGGGGGTTCCTACGAGCAGTACTTC
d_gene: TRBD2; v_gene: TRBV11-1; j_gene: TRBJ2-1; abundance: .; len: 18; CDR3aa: CASSTGAGTSINYNEQFF; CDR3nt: TGTGCCAGCAGCACAGGGGCCGGGACTAGCATTAATTACAATGAGCAGTTCTTC
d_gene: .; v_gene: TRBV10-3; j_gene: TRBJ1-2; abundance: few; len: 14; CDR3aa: CAISESGPSYGYTF; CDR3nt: TGTGCCATCAGTGAGTCGGGACCTTCCTATGGCTACACCTTC
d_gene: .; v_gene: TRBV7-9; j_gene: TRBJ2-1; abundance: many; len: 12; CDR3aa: CASSLSGNEQFF; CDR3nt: TGTGCCAGCAGCTTGTCCGGCAATGAGCAGTTCTTC
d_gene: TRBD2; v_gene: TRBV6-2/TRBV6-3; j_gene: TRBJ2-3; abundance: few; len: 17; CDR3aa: CASSSWTSGRTTDTQYF; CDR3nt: TGTGCCAGCAGTTCATGGACTAGCGGGCGCACCACAGATACGCAGTATTTT
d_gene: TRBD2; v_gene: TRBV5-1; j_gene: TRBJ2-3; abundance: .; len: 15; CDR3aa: CASSLSGRGGDTQYF; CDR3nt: TGCGCCAGCAGCCTAAGCGGGAGGGGAGGTGATACGCAGTATTTT
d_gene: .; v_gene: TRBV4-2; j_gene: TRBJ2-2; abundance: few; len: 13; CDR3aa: CASQGWSTGELFF; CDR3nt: TGTGCATCTCAGGGGTGGAGCACCGGGGAGCTGTTTTTT
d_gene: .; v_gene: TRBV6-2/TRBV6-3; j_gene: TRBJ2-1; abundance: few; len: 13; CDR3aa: CASSFEAYNEQFF; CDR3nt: TGTGCCAGCAGTTTCGAAGCCTACAATGAGCAGTTCTTC
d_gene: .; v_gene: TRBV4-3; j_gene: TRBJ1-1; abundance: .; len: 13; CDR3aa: CASRPSRYTEAFF; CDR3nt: TGCGCCAGCAGACCATCTCGATACACTGAAGCTTTCTTT